The 27 T cell receptor beta chains below all came from one sample that was sequenced in a study of OX40 agonist ivuxolimab in advanced cancers. Assay: immunoSEQ multiplex PCR; the TCRdb copy retains only in-frame clones and omits some. The sample includes 65,000 to 80,000 clones, over 85% of them seen just once. Sequenced material: CD4+ or CD8+ T cells sorted from blood, taken in a trial of the OX40 agonist ivuxolimab. The receptors were sampled from an adult with an advanced solid tumor such as melanoma, head and neck, liver or kidney cancer.

The gene calls are TRBV4-1 and TRBJ2-1; D is perhaps TRBD2 (6 bases). Trimming removed 4 bases from V and 6 bases from J, with 16 bases in between. This CDR3 spans 15 amino acids. Germline lookup yields CDR1 MGHRA and CDR2 YSYEKL. For the CDR3, the DNA is TGCGCCAGCAGCCCCCGGGACTTGGAGGGCAATGAGCAGTTCTTC. Translation gives CASSPRDLEGNEQFF.

The chain carries TRBV29-1 and TRBJ2-3; 10 bases are shared with TRBD2. Germline V gene data show CDR1 as SQVTM and CDR2 as ANQGSEA. This CDR3 region has 14 residues. The V gene end was trimmed by 8 bases and the J gene end by 6 bases; junction bases not matched to a gene: 11. As DNA, the CDR3 is TGCAGCTTTAGTAGCGGGGGGCCCCCGGATACGCAGTATTTT. Its protein is CSFSSGGPPDTQYF.

J is TRBJ1-5 and V is TRBV19; 10 positions match TRBD1. CDR1 is LNHDA, CDR2 SQIVND, per germline (reference sequence). V lost 5 bases, J lost 7 bases, and 14 bases stayed unmatched. CDR3 length: 17 amino acids. The CDR3 spells CASSSIGTGVARQPQHF. In nucleotides, the CDR3 is TGTGCCAGTAGTTCGATCGGGACAGGGGTGGCGCGGCAGCCCCAGCATTTT.

The V and J genes are TRBV7-6 and TRBJ2-7; maybe TRBD2 (6 bases). V dropped 5 bases and J dropped 2 bases, with 22 bases sitting between them. The CDR3 length is 17 residues. Germline assignment: CDR1 SGHVS and CDR2 FNYEAQ. The CDR3 sequence is CASSPRFMRGRPYEQYF. CDR3 nucleotide sequence: TGTGCCAGCAGCCCTAGGTTTATGCGGGGAAGGCCCTACGAGCAGTACTTC.

This clone was seen more than once but under ten times. The chain links TRBV9 to TRBJ1-2; a weak D match, TRBD1 (5 bases). This CDR3 spans 12 amino acids. The germline V gene encodes CDR1 SGDLS and CDR2 YYNGEE. V lost 3 bases and J 4 bases, leaving 7 bases between the germline ends. DNA for the CDR3: TGTGCCAGCAGCGACGGGGGCTATGGCTACACCTTC. This gives the protein CASSDGGYGYTF.

The chain recombines TRBV4-1 with TRBJ1-2; weak D call: TRBD1 (6 bases). The CDR3 spans 15 residues. The germline gives CDR1 MGHRA, CDR2 YSYEKL. V shed 4 bases and J shed 2 bases, with 14 bases lying between them. CDR3 sequence: CASSPYRDKNYGYTF. For the CDR3, the DNA is TGCGCCAGCAGCCCGTACAGGGACAAAAACTATGGCTACACCTTC.

This clone appeared once. The V call is TRBV27, the J call TRBJ2-7; D remains ambiguous. V dropped 7 bases and J dropped 7 bases, with 20 bases sitting between them. Per germline, CDR1 MNHEY and CDR2 SMNVEV (reference sequence). This CDR3 is built from 14 residues. The CDR3 region is CASTTPGPLREQYF. CDR3 nucleotide sequence: TGTGCCAGCACCACACCGGGCCCACTACGGGAGCAGTACTTC.

The chain links TRBV6-4 to TRBJ2-7, with D possibly TRBD2 on 6 matching bases. The CDR3 contains 13 residues. V was cut by 2 bases and J by 5 bases, with 10 bases left in between. Per germline, CDR1 MRHNA and CDR2 SNTAGT. The CDR3 nucleotides are TGTGCCAGCAGTGACGCGGCGGGGAACGAGCAGTACTTC. The encoded protein is CASSDAAGNEQYF.

The chain couples TRBV27 to TRBJ2-7; 14 nucleotides match TRBD2. The V segment lost 6 bases and the J segment 3 bases; nucleotides outside the gene matches: 4. Germline V gives CDR1 MNHEY, CDR2 SMNVEV (reference sequence). The CDR3 spans 15 residues. This chain's CDR3 is CASSLGTSGGYEQYF. The CDR3 DNA follows: TGTGCCAGCAGCCTAGGGACTAGCGGGGGCTACGAGCAGTACTTC.

This chain connects TRBV13 to TRBJ1-4; no clear D. CDR1 is PRHDT and CDR2 is FYEKMQ in the germline V gene (reference sequence). CDR3 length: 19 amino acids. Trimming pared 4 bases from V and 0 bases from J, leaving 21 bases between. Here the CDR3 DNA reads TGTGCCAGCAGCTCCGCGGAGGCAGTCGGACCTACAACTAATGAAAAACTGTTTTTT. It codes for CASSSAEAVGPTTNEKLFF. The whole variable domain, remainder taken from reference TRBV13 and TRBJ1-4, is AAGVIQSPRHLIKEKRETATLKCYPIPRHDTVYWYQQGPGQDPQFLISFYEKMQSDKGSIPDRFSAQQFSDYHSELNMSSLELGDSALYFCASSSAEAVGPTTNEKLFFGSGTQLSVL.

The genes are TRBV14 and TRBJ2-5; D is unresolved. The germline CDR1 and CDR2 sequences are SGHDN and FVKESK. Trimming removed 4 bases from V and 9 bases from J, with 9 bases in between. The CDR3 totals 11 residues. CDR3 sequence (DNA): TGTGCCAGCAGCCCGTCCATGGCCCAGTACTTC. Protein sequence: CASSPSMAQYF.

V and J are TRBV27 and TRBJ2-7; TRBD1 aligns across 7 bases. The CDR3 spans 16 residues. V was clipped by 5 bases and J by 2 bases; unmatched bases: 12. Germline assignment: CDR1 MNHEY and CDR2 SMNVEV (reference sequence). The CDR3 DNA reads as TGTGCCAGCAGTAACAGGGGTACCCTTGGGACCTACGAGCAGTACTTC. Translation gives CASSNRGTLGTYEQYF.

J is TRBJ2-1 and V is TRBV6-5; maybe TRBD2 (6 bases). With 7 bases removed from V and 5 bases from J, the gap between germline ends came to 15 bases. CDR1 MNHEY and CDR2 SVGAGI come from the germline V gene. This CDR3 has 14 amino acids. CDR3 loop: CASTVGGPHNEQFF. DNA of the CDR3: TGTGCCAGCACAGTGGGGGGTCCTCACAATGAGCAGTTCTTC.

The chain couples TRBV27 to TRBJ2-7; 7 bases fit TRBD2. Germline values: CDR1 MNHEY, CDR2 SMNVEV (reference sequence). J was trimmed by 0 bases and V by 0 bases; bases with no gene match: 5. This CDR3 is built from 16 residues. The CDR3 reads CASSLSPRLASYEQYF. The CDR3 DNA is TGTGCCAGCAGTTTATCCCCAAGACTAGCCTCCTACGAGCAGTACTTC.

J is TRBJ2-7 and V is TRBV5-1, with TRBD1 matching over 9 bases. This CDR3 is built from 17 residues. Germline V gene lookup returns CDR1 SGHRS and CDR2 YFSETQ. Trimming cost V 3 bases and J 0 bases; bases outside gene matches: 10. The CDR3 nucleotides read TGCGCCAGCAGCTGGGGGACAGGGCGACTAAGCTCCTACGAGCAGTACTTC. It specifies CASSWGTGRLSSYEQYF. Full variable domain (remainder filled in from reference TRBV5-1 and TRBJ2-7): KAGVTQTPRYLIKTRGQQVTLSCSPISGHRSVSWYQQTPGQGLQFLFEYFSETQRNKGNFPGRFSGRQFSNSRSEMNVSTLELGDSALYLCASSWGTGRLSSYEQYFGPGTRLTVT.

The rearrangement links TRBV30 to TRBJ1-2, with D unclear. Germline V gene lookup returns CDR1 GTSNPN and CDR2 SVGIG (reference sequence). The CDR3 length is 13 residues. The V and J ends lost 2 bases and 4 bases respectively, with 11 bases between them. CDR3 DNA sequence: TGTGCCTGGAGTCCCACCGCCTCCTATGGCTACACCTTC. Translated: CAWSPTASYGYTF. The complete variable domain, with remaining parts taken from reference TRBV30 and TRBJ1-2, reads SQTIHQWPATLVQPVGSPLSLECTVEGTSNPNLYWYRQAAGRGLQLLFYSVGIGQISSEVPQNLSASRPQDRQFILSSKKLLLSDSGFYLCAWSPTASYGYTFGSGTRLTVV.

Comment on this clone: Other DNA sequences in the same sample also yield this CDR3. The chain uses TRBV4-1 and TRBJ2-1; the D is unclear. The germline CDR1 and CDR2 sequences are MGHRA and YSYEKL. Trimming stripped 3 bases from V and 7 bases from J, with 4 bases between. The CDR3 contains 11 residues. CDR3 amino acids: CASSQGNEQFF. In DNA, the CDR3 is TGCGCCAGCAGCCAGGGAAATGAGCAGTTCTTC.

The chain couples TRBV9 to TRBJ1-1; D unclear. Germline lookup yields CDR1 SGDLS and CDR2 YYNGEE. V dropped 0 bases and J dropped 1 base, with 7 bases sitting between them. The length of the CDR3 is 14 residues. The CDR3 region is CASSVAPGNTEAFF. CDR3 sequence (DNA): TGTGCCAGCAGCGTAGCACCCGGGAACACTGAAGCTTTCTTT.

The chain couples TRBV7-8 to TRBJ2-1; D not resolved. The CDR3 totals 11 residues. Germline V gene lookup returns CDR1 SGHVS and CDR2 FQNEAQ. The ends were cut back, 5 bases at V and 3 bases at J, with 2 bases in the middle. The CDR3 here is CASSNYNEQFF. CDR3 sequence (DNA): TGTGCCAGCAGCAACTACAATGAGCAGTTCTTC.

This rearrangement joins TRBV4-1 to TRBJ2-7; TRBD2 might be the D (5 bases). Trimming shortened V by 4 bases and J by 7 bases, and 14 bases separated the two germline ends. Germline-derived CDR1 and CDR2 are MGHRA and YSYEKL. The CDR3 has 13 amino acids. The CDR3 loop reads CASSREIFWEQYF. Here the CDR3 DNA reads TGCGCCAGCAGCCGGGAGATTTTTTGGGAGCAGTACTTC.

This clone has a single count. The rearrangement links TRBV7-6 to TRBJ2-7; D might be TRBD1 (6 bases). Germline CDR1 is SGHVS and CDR2 is FNYEAQ. V gave up 5 bases and J gave up 3 bases, with 11 bases separating them. The length of the CDR3 is 13 residues. CDR3: CASSHGTNYEQYF. Written as DNA, the CDR3 is TGTGCCAGCAGCCACGGGACAAACTACGAGCAGTACTTC.

This clone showed up just once. CDR3 protein: CASSILDREYGYTF. CDR3 sequence (DNA): TGTGCCAGTAGTATTCTGGACAGGGAATATGGCTACACCTTC. V and J are TRBV19 and TRBJ1-2; 8 nucleotides align to TRBD1. The CDR3 length is 14 residues. The germline gives CDR1 LNHDA, CDR2 SQIVND (reference sequence). J was trimmed by 5 bases and V by 3 bases; bases with no gene match: 5.

This sequence joins TRBV5-4 and TRBJ2-3, with D perhaps matching TRBD1 or TRBD2 (5 bases each). Germline V gives CDR1 SGHNT, CDR2 YYREEE (reference sequence). V lost 4 bases and J 4 bases, leaving 13 bases between the germline ends. The CDR3 extends over 14 amino acids. The CDR3 loop reads CASSTRDPPDTQYF. In DNA form, the CDR3 reads TGTGCCAGCAGCACCCGGGACCCCCCAGATACGCAGTATTTT.

This chain connects TRBV29-1 to TRBJ1-6; D is uncertain. V shed 7 bases and J shed 10 bases, with 26 bases lying between them. CDR3 length equals 16 residues. The germline gives CDR1 SQVTM, CDR2 ANQGSEA. DNA for the CDR3: TGCAGCGGGACTTTTCCTCTAAAGCACTATATGTCACCCCTCCACTTT. Residues: CSGTFPLKHYMSPLHF.

The J gene is TRBJ2-7, the V gene TRBV2, with D possibly TRBD1 on 6 matching bases. This CDR3 has 13 amino acids. The V gene lost 8 bases and the J gene lost 2 bases, with 13 bases spanning the gap. CDR1 SNHLY and CDR2 FYNNEI come from the germline V gene. CDR3: CASRGQTTYEQYF. The DNA for the CDR3 is TGTGCCAGCCGAGGACAGACCACCTACGAGCAGTACTTC.

V usage is TRBV4-1 and J usage is TRBJ2-2; 7 bases are a match to TRBD2. This CDR3 has 17 residues. V lost 0 bases to trimming and J lost 3 bases; unmatched junction nucleotides: 7. CDR1 is MGHRA and CDR2 is YSYEKL in the germline V gene. DNA of the CDR3: TGCGCCAGCAGCCAAGACGTGGTAGCGGGCTACACCGGGGAGCTGTTTTTT. This translates into CASSQDVVAGYTGELFF.

The rearrangement uses TRBV25-1 and TRBJ2-7; D call uncertain. V was cut by 7 bases and J by 2 bases, with 9 bases left in between. Germline values: CDR1 MGHDK, CDR2 SYGVNS. The CDR3 is 12 amino acids. The CDR3 nucleotides read TGTGCCAGCACCAAAGGCCCCTACGAGCAGTACTTC. Its protein product is CASTKGPYEQYF.